The rows below give T cell receptor beta chains drawn from one sample of a study of blood T cells in healthy people across ages. TCRdb re-called the 5' RACE reads through MiXCR, storing one row per CDR3 protein. The table has about 1.7 million distinct CDR3 sequences, about 28% seen once; the top ten hold 7% to 9%. Specimen: blood. Every receptor here comes from a woman aged 30 to 39 in good health. Each CDR3 is given with its conserved first and last residue. D genes are given only for firm matches. Clone sizes are given selectively: once, few, many, or a class where the clone is expanded.

V gene	J gene	clone size	D gene	CDR3 protein	CDR3 DNA
TRBV12-3/TRBV12-4	TRBJ2-1	-	TRBD1	CASRDRGPSNEQFF	TGTGCCAGCAGAGACAGGGGGCCATCCAATGAGCAGTTCTTC
TRBV20-1	TRBJ2-1	-	TRBD2	CSATSGGRWEQFF	TGCAGTGCTACTAGCGGGGGCAGGTGGGAGCAGTTCTTC
TRBV5-1	TRBJ2-1	-	-	CASSLGQGALNEQFF	TGCGCCAGCAGCTTGGGGCAGGGAGCTCTCAATGAGCAGTTCTTC
TRBV5-5	TRBJ2-7	few	-	CASSLESSSHEQYF	TGTGCCAGCAGCTTGGAGTCCAGTTCCCACGAGCAGTACTTC
TRBV2	TRBJ2-7	few	-	CASSDLGRRAYEQYF	TGTGCCAGCAGTGATTTAGGGAGGAGGGCCTACGAGCAGTACTTC
TRBV7-9	TRBJ2-1	many	-	CASSSDRHNEQFF	TGTGCCAGCAGCTCGGACAGACACAATGAGCAGTTCTTC
TRBV10-1	TRBJ2-7	-	-	CASSEGGKAYEQYF	TGCGCCAGCAGTGAAGGAGGGAAAGCCTACGAGCAGTACTTC
TRBV4-3	TRBJ1-4	-	-	CASSQEFSEKLFF	TGCGCCAGCAGCCAAGAGTTCAGTGAAAAACTGTTTTTT
TRBV20-1	TRBJ2-3	-	TRBD2	CSAYGLAGLDTQYF	TGCAGTGCCTATGGACTAGCGGGATTAGATACGCAGTATTTT
TRBV4-2	TRBJ2-3	few	-	CASSPGLGPITDTQYF	TGTGCCAGCAGCCCAGGGTTAGGACCTATCACAGATACGCAGTATTTT
TRBV20-1	TRBJ2-7	-	TRBD2	CSAPTTSGVSYEQYF	TGCAGTGCGCCTACAACTAGCGGGGTATCCTACGAGCAGTACTTC
TRBV2	TRBJ2-1	-	-	CASSWGPADEQFF	TGTGCCAGCAGCTGGGGTCCCGCGGATGAGCAGTTCTTC
TRBV7-6	TRBJ2-5	many	-	CASSPLSGGETQYF	TGTGCCAGCAGCCCCCTATCCGGAGGAGAGACCCAGTACTTC
TRBV7-2	TRBJ1-2	-	TRBD1	CASSSSGGQGAYGYTF	TGTGCCAGCAGCTCTAGTGGCGGGCAGGGGGCCTATGGCTACACCTTC
TRBV20-1	TRBJ2-7	once	-	CSASLRDYEQYF	TGCAGTGCTAGCTTGCGGGACTACGAGCAGTACTTC
TRBV3-1	TRBJ1-2	-	TRBD1	CASTPRDRRLGYTF	TGTGCCAGCACCCCCCGGGACAGGCGACTTGGCTACACCTTC
TRBV20-1	TRBJ2-1	-	TRBD2	CSASGPSGSSYNEQFF	TGCAGTGCTAGCGGACCTAGCGGGAGCTCCTACAATGAGCAGTTCTTC
TRBV9	TRBJ2-7	few	TRBD1	CASSVGTGQSSYEQYF	TGTGCCAGCAGCGTAGGGACGGGACAGAGCTCCTACGAGCAGTACTTC
TRBV6-2/TRBV6-3	TRBJ2-6	few	-	CASSTSPNSGANVLTF	-
TRBV5-6	TRBJ2-1	-	TRBD2	CASSLIETSGYNEQFF	TGTGCCAGCAGCTTGATCGAGACTAGCGGTTACAATGAGCAGTTCTTC
TRBV4-1	TRBJ2-3	many	TRBD1	CASSPTGDPDTQYF	TGCGCCAGCAGCCCGACAGGGGACCCAGATACGCAGTATTTT
TRBV12-3/TRBV12-4	TRBJ2-7	-	TRBD1	CASNFPGQGTYEQYF	TGTGCCAGCAATTTCCCCGGACAGGGAACATACGAGCAGTACTTC
TRBV10-3	TRBJ1-1	many	-	CAISESLQSSEAFF	TGTGCCATCAGTGAGTCGTTACAGTCTTCTGAAGCTTTCTTT
TRBV29-1	TRBJ1-2	-	TRBD1	CSVDSGQGVRYTF	TGCAGCGTTGACTCGGGACAGGGTGTACGCTACACCTTC
TRBV27	TRBJ2-1	few	-	CASSLYPSPYNEQFF	TGTGCCAGCAGTTTATATCCTTCGCCGTACAATGAGCAGTTCTTC
TRBV12-3/TRBV12-4	TRBJ2-7	-	-	CASSYSNPHEQYF	TGTGCCAGCAGTTACTCTAACCCCCACGAGCAGTACTTC
TRBV9	TRBJ2-1	-	TRBD2	CASSVRDYAYNEQFF	TGTGCCAGCAGCGTCCGGGACTACGCCTACAATGAGCAGTTCTTC
TRBV5-1	TRBJ1-4	few	-	CASRGREDIGEKLFF	TGCGCCAGCAGAGGACGGGAGGACATTGGGGAAAAACTGTTTTTT
TRBV12-3/TRBV12-4	TRBJ1-4	-	TRBD1	CASSLMTGTGVLTNEKLFF	TGTGCCAGCAGCTTAATGACCGGGACAGGGGTGTTGACTAATGAAAAACTGTTTTTT
TRBV12-5	TRBJ2-1	-	TRBD1	CASGLPDRGKDEQFF	TGTGCTAGTGGTTTGCCCGACAGGGGGAAGGATGAGCAGTTCTTC
TRBV7-2	TRBJ2-5	-	TRBD2	CASSPDLSGGLREQYF	TGTGCCAGCAGCCCCGACCTTAGCGGGGGTCTACGGGAGCAGTACTTC
TRBV5-1	TRBJ2-1	-	TRBD1	CASSLVSGTVDNEQFF	TGCGCCAGCAGCTTGGTTAGTGGGACAGTCGACAATGAGCAGTTCTTC
TRBV11-2	TRBJ2-1	few	-	CASQANEQFF	TGTGCCAGCCAGGCCAATGAGCAGTTCTTC
TRBV7-9	TRBJ2-7	-	-	CASIGGDEQYF	TGTGCCAGCATCGGAGGGGACGAGCAGTACTTC
TRBV6-6	TRBJ2-1	few	TRBD2	CASRGAGGVNNEQFF	TGTGCCAGCAGGGGCGCGGGGGGTGTGAATAATGAGCAGTTCTTC
TRBV28	TRBJ1-2	few	-	CASNPRTPVYGYTF	TGTGCCAGCAATCCAAGGACACCCGTCTATGGCTACACCTTC
TRBV19	TRBJ2-7	few	-	CASSISGRPYEQYF	TGTGCCAGTAGTATATCCGGAAGACCCTACGAGCAGTACTTC
TRBV21-1	TRBJ2-7	few	-	CASSGQGIIYEQYF	TGTGCCAGCAGTGGACAGGGAATAATCTACGAGCAGTACTTC
TRBV24-1	TRBJ2-1	-	TRBD1	CATSDRTGGWDEQFF	TGTGCCACCAGTGACCGGACAGGGGGCTGGGATGAGCAGTTCTTC
TRBV6-1	TRBJ2-6	-	TRBD2	CASSEAPQGGLSFSGANVLTF	TGTGCCAGCAGTGAAGCGCCTCAGGGAGGGCTTTCGTTTTCTGGGGCCAACGTCCTGACTTTC
TRBV20-1	TRBJ1-1	-	-	CSAPNTGTPMNTEAFF	TGCAGTGCTCCTAATACCGGGACACCGATGAACACTGAAGCTTTCTTT
TRBV20-1	TRBJ2-4	few	-	CSARDQSGKNIQYF	TGCAGTGCTAGAGATCAGTCAGGCAAAAACATTCAGTACTTC
TRBV7-9	TRBJ1-4	few	-	CASSLRWGEKLFF	TGTGCCAGCAGCTTACGCTGGGGTGAAAAACTGTTTTTT
TRBV3-1	TRBJ2-6	many	-	CASSKSTGANVLTF	TGTGCCAGCAGCAAATCGACTGGGGCCAACGTCCTGACTTTC
TRBV5-1	TRBJ2-1	few	TRBD2	CASSLGVSGSDEQFF	TGCGCCAGCAGCTTGGGGGTTAGCGGGAGCGATGAGCAGTTCTTC
TRBV20-1	TRBJ2-1	-	-	CSPPGSYNEQFF	TGCAGTCCCCCCGGCTCCTACAATGAGCAGTTCTTC
TRBV7-9	TRBJ2-2	-	-	CASSLTGIGELFF	TGTGCCAGCAGCTTAACAGGGATCGGGGAGCTGTTTTTT
TRBV20-1	TRBJ1-5	-	TRBD1	CSAPGQGRQPQHF	TGCAGTGCTCCGGGACAGGGAAGGCAGCCCCAGCATTTT
TRBV20-1	TRBJ1-5	-	TRBD1	CSVPGQGGYQPQHF	TGCAGTGTCCCCGGACAGGGGGGTTATCAGCCCCAGCATTTT
TRBV28	TRBJ1-5	many	-	CASSLGLVDQPQHF	TGTGCCAGCAGTCTTGGGTTGGTTGACCAGCCCCAGCATTTT
TRBV7-2	TRBJ2-3	-	TRBD2	CVSSLAGVGTDTQYF	TGTGTCAGCAGCTTAGCGGGAGTAGGCACGGATACGCAGTATTTT
TRBV28	TRBJ1-1	-	-	CASSPLDGPSTEAFF	TGTGCCAGCAGTCCCCTCGACGGGCCAAGCACTGAAGCTTTCTTT
TRBV5-4	TRBJ1-1	-	TRBD1	CASNRGGVDTEAFF	TGTGCCAGCAACAGGGGAGGTGTTGACACTGAAGCTTTCTTT
TRBV20-1	TRBJ2-3	few	TRBD2	CSARDVASGSIDAQYF	TGCAGTGCTAGAGATGTCGCTAGCGGGAGTATAGATGCGCAGTATTTT
TRBV5-1	TRBJ2-5	many	TRBD2	CASSRTSGKETQYF	TGCGCCAGCAGCCGGACTAGCGGAAAAGAGACCCAGTACTTC
TRBV7-9	TRBJ2-1	-	TRBD2	CASSLAYAGVKGEQFF	TGTGCCAGCAGTTTAGCGTACGCGGGGGTTAAGGGTGAGCAGTTCTTC
TRBV12-3/TRBV12-4	TRBJ2-5	many	-	CASSLNRWGETQYF	TGTGCCAGCAGTTTAAACAGATGGGGGGAGACCCAGTACTTC
TRBV6-5	TRBJ2-5	many	-	CASSITLSPETQYF	TGTGCCAGCAGTATTACCCTATCCCCAGAGACCCAGTACTTC
TRBV4-1	TRBJ2-7	-	-	CASSQGLKIRYEQYF	TGCGCCAGCAGCCAGGGGCTCAAGATCCGCTACGAGCAGTACTTC
TRBV5-1	TRBJ2-4	-	-	CVSSLTAGRAMYIQYF	TGCGTCAGCAGCTTGACGGCAGGGAGAGCGATGTACATTCAGTACTTC